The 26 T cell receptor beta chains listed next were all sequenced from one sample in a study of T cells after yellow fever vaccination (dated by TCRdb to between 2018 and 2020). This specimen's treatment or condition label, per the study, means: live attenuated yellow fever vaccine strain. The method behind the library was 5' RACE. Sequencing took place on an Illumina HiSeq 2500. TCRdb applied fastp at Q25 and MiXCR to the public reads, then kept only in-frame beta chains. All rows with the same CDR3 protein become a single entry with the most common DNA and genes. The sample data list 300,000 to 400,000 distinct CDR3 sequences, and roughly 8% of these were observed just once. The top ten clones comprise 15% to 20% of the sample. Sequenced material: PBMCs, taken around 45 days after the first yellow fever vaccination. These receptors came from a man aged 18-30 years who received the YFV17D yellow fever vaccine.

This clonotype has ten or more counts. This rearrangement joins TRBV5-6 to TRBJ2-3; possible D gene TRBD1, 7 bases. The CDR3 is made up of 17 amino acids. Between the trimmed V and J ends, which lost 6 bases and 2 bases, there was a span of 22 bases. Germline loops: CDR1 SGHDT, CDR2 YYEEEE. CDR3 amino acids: CASIPGGWGRNTDTQYF. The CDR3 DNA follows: TGTGCCAGCATCCCAGGGGGGTGGGGGCGAAACACAGATACGCAGTATTTT. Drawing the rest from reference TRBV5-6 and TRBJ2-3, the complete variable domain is DAGVTQSPTHLIKTRGQQVTLRCSPKSGHDTVSWYQQALGQGPQFIFQYYEEEERQRGNFPDRFSGHQFPNYSSELNVNALLLGDSALYLCASIPGGWGRNTDTQYFGPGTRLTVL.

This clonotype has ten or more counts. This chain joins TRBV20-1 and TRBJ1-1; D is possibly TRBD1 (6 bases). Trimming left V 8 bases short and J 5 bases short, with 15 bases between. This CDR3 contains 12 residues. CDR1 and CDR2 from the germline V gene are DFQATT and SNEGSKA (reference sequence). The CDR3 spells CSSREGGTEAFF. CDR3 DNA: TGCAGTTCCAGGGAGGGGGGGACTGAAGCTTTCTTT.

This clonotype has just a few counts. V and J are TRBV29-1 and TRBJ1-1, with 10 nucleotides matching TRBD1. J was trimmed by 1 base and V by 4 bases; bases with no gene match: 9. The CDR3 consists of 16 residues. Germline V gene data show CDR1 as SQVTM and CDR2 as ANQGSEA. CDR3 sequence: CSVVAGQGSPNTEAFF. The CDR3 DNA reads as TGCAGCGTTGTGGCGGGACAGGGGAGTCCGAACACTGAAGCTTTCTTT.

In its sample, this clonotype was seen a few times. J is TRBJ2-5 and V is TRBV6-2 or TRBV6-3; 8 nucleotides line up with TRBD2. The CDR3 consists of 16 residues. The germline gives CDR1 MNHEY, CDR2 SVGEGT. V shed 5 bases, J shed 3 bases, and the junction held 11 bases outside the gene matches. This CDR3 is CASSSGGRGVEETQYF. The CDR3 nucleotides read TGTGCCAGCAGTAGCGGCGGGCGGGGGGTCGAAGAGACCCAGTACTTC.

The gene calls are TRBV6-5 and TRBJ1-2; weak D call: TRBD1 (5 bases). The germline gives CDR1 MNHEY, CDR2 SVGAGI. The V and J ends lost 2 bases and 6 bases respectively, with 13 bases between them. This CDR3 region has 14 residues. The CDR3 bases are TGTGCCAGCAGTTACGAGGGACGGCTGGATGGCTACACCTTC. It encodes CASSYEGRLDGYTF.

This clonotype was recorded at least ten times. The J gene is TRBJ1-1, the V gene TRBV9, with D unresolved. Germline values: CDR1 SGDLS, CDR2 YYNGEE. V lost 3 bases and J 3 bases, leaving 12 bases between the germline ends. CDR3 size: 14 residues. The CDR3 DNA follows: TGTGCCAGCAGCGCCAGTCGGGCGGACACTGAAGCTTTCTTT. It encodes CASSASRADTEAFF.

The CDR3 bases are TGTGCCAGCAGCTCTGGGGACAGGGACGAAAACATTCAGTACTTC. It codes for CASSSGDRDENIQYF. The chain employs TRBV7-2 and TRBJ2-4; 9 bases line up with TRBD1. This CDR3 spans 15 amino acids. The germline V gene has CDR1 SGHTA and CDR2 FQGNSA. The V segment lost 4 bases and the J segment 5 bases; nucleotides outside the gene matches: 6. The whole variable domain, remainder taken from reference TRBV7-2 and TRBJ2-4, is GAGVSQSPSNKVTEKGKDVELRCDPISGHTALYWYRQSLGQGLEFLIYFQGNSAPDKSGLPSDRFSAERTGGSVSTLTIQRTQQEDSAVYLCASSSGDRDENIQYFGAGTRLSVL.

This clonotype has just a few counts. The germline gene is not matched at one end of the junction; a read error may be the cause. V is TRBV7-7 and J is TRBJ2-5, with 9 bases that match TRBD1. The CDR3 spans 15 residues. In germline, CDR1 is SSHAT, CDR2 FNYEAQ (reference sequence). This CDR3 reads CASSRGQGQAETQYF. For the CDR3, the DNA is TGTGCTAGCAGCCGGGGACAGGGCCAGGCGGAGACCCAGTACTTC.

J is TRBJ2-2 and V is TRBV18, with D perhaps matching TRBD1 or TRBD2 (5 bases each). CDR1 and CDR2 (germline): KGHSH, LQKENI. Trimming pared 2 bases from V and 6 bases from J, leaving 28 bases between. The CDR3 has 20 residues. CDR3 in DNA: TGTGCCAGCTCACCAAACTCCCAAGCGGTGGCGCTTGGGGCGGCCGGGGAGCTGTTTTTT. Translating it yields CASSPNSQAVALGAAGELFF. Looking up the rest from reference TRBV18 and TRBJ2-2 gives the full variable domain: NAGVMQNPRHLVRRRGQEARLRCSPMKGHSHVYWYRQLPEEGLKFMVYLQKENIIDESGMPKERFSAEFPKEGPSILRIQQVVRGDSAAYFCASSPNSQAVALGAAGELFFGEGSRLTVL.

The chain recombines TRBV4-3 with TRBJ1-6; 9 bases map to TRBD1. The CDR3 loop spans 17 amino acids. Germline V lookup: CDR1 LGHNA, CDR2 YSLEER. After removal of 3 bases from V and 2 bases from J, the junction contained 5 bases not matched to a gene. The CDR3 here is CASSQRDRVTYNSPLHF. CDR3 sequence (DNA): TGCGCCAGCAGCCAGCGGGACAGGGTCACCTATAATTCACCCCTCCACTTT.

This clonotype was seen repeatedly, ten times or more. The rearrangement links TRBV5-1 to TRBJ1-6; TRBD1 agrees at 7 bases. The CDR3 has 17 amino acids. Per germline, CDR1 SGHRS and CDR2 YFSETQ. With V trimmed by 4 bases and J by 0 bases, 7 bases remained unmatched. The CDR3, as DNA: TGCGCCAGCAGCGGAACAGGGGTTAGCTCCTATAATTCACCCCTCCACTTT. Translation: CASSGTGVSSYNSPLHF.

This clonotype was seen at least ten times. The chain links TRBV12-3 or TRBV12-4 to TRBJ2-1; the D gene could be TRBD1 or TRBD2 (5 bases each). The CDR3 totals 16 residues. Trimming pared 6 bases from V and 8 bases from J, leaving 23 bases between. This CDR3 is CASRPGQGRRADEQFF. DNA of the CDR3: TGTGCCAGCAGGCCAGGCCAGGGAAGGAGAGCGGATGAGCAGTTCTTC.

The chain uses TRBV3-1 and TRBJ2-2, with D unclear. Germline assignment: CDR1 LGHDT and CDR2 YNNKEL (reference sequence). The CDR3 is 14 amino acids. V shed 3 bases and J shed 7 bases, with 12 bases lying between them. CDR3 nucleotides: TGTGCCAGCAGCCAGGGATTCGATCGCGGGGAGCTGTTTTTT. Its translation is CASSQGFDRGELFF.

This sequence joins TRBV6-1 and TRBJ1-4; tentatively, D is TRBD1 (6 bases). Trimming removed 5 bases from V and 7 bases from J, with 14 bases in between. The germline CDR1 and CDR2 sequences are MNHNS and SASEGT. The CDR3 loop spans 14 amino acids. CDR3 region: CASSPTGLGEKLFF. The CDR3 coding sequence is TGTGCCAGCAGTCCTACAGGGCTAGGTGAAAAACTGTTTTTT.

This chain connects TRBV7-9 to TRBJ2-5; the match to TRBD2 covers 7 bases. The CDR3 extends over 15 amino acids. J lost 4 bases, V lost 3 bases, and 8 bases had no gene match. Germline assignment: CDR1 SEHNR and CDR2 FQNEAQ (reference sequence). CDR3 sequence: CASSFSGVGRETQYF. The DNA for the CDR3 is TGTGCCAGCAGCTTCAGCGGGGTCGGACGAGAGACCCAGTACTTC.

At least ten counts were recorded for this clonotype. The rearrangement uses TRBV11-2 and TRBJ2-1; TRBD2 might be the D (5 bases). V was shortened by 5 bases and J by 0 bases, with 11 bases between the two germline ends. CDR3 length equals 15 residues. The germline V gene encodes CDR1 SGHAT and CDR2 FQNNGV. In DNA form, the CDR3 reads TGTGCCAGCAGCCCGAGCGGAAGCTCCTACAATGAGCAGTTCTTC. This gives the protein CASSPSGSSYNEQFF.

This CDR3 reads CASSFLAGGEETQYF. The CDR3, as DNA: TGTGCCAGCAGCTTCCTAGCGGGGGGGGAGGAGACCCAGTACTTC. The J gene is TRBJ2-5, the V gene TRBV7-2; 12 nucleotides align to TRBD2. This CDR3 comprises 15 residues. The J segment lost 5 bases and the V segment lost 3 bases, leaving 4 bases of the junction unmatched. CDR1 is SGHTA and CDR2 is FQGNSA in the germline V gene.

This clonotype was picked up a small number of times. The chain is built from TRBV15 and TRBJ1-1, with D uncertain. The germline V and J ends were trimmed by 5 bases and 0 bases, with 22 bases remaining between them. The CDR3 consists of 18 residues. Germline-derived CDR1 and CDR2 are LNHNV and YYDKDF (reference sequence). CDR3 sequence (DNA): TGTGCCACCAGCTCTGGTGGGGAAATACTACTCATGAACACTGAAGCTTTCTTT. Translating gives CATSSGGEILLMNTEAFF.

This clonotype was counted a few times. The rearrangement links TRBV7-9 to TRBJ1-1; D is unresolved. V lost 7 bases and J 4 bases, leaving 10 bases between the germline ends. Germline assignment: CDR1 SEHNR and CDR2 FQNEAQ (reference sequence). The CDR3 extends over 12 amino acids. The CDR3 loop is CASTIVLTEAFF. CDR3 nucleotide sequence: TGTGCCAGCACCATCGTACTCACTGAAGCTTTCTTT.

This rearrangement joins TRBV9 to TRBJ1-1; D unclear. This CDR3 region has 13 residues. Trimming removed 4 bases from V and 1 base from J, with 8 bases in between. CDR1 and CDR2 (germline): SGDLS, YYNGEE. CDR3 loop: CASSLASNTEAFF. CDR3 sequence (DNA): TGTGCCAGCAGCCTTGCATCGAACACTGAAGCTTTCTTT.

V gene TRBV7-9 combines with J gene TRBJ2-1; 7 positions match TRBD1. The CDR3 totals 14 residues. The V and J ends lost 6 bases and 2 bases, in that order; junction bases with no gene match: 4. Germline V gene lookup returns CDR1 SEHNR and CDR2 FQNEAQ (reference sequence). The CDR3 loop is CASRPGTAYNEQFF. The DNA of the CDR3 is TGTGCCAGCAGACCTGGGACAGCCTACAATGAGCAGTTCTTC. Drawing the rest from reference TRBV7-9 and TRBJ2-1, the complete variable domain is DTGVSQNPRHKITKRGQNVTFRCDPISEHNRLYWYRQTLGQGPEFLTYFQNEAQLEKSRLLSDRFSAERPKGSFSTLEIQRTEQGDSAMYLCASRPGTAYNEQFFGPGTRLTVL.

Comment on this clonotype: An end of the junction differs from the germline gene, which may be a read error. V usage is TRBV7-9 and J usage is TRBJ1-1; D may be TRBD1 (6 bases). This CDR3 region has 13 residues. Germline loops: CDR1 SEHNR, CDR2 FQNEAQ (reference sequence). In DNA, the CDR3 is TGTGTCAGCAGCTCGGGACAAAACACTGAAGCTTTCTTT. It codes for CVSSSGQNTEAFF. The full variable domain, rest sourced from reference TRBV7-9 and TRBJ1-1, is DTGVSQNPRHKITKRGQNVTFRCDPISEHNRLYWYRQTLGQGPEFLTYFQNEAQLEKSRLLSDRFSAERPKGSFSTLEIQRTEQGDSAMYLCVSSSGQNTEAFFGQGTRLTVV.

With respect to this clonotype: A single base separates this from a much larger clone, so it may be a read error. CDR3 sequence (DNA): TGTGCCATCAGGCCTCAGGGGAGGGATGAGCAGTTCTTC. Translation gives CAIRPQGRDEQFF. This chain links TRBV10-3 with TRBJ2-1; D possibly corresponds to TRBD2 (7 bases). The germline gives CDR1 ENHRY, CDR2 SYGVKD. This CDR3 has 13 amino acids. The V gene lost 6 bases and the J gene lost 8 bases, with 14 bases spanning the gap.

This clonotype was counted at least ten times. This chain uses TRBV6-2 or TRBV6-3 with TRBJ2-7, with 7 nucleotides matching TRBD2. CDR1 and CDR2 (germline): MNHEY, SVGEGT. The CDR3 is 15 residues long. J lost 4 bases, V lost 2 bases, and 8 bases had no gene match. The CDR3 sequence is CASSYEGGGLYEQYV. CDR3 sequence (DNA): TGTGCCAGCAGTTACGAAGGCGGGGGACTGTACGAGCAGTACGTC.

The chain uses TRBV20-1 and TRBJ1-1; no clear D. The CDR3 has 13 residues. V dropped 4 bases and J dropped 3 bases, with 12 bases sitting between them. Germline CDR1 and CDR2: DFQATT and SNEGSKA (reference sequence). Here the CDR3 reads CSAMARKDTEAFF. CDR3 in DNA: TGCAGTGCTATGGCCCGAAAGGACACTGAAGCTTTCTTT.

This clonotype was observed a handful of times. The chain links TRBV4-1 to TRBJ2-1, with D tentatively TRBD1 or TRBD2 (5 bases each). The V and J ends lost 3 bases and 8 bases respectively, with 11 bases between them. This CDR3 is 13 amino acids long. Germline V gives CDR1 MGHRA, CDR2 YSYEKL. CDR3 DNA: TGCGCCAGCAGCCAGGGGGAGTGGGATGAGCAGTTCTTC. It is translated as CASSQGEWDEQFF.